This TCR beta chain was identified in a study of T cells in tumors after PD-1 blockade (dated by TCRdb to between 2018 and 2021). Background for the entire study: Exclusion criteria were prior checkpoint blockade, use of systemic immunosuppressants, or recent radiotherapy or other anti-cancer therapy within 4 weeks. Treatment consisted of either cemiplimab 350 mg every 2 weeks or pembrolizumab 200 mg every 3 weeks. Tumor samples averaged 26,066 TCR templates (range about 500-100,000) and 6,041 unique clonotypes, around 18-fold deeper than single-cell TCR sequencing. While on anti-PD-1 treatment, some of the patients also continued taking daily vismodegib 150 mg. RECIST version 1.1 was the standard used to evaluate clinical response. Paired single-cell RNA and TCR sequencing was performed on site-matched tumors from BCC or SCC patients before and after anti-PD-1 therapy.

Reading the germline V gene gives CDR1 ENHRY and CDR2 SYGVKD. Relative to germline, V is missing 3 bases and J is missing 7 bases, with 14 bases of the junction outside any gene match. Including the terminal cysteine and phenylalanine, the CDR3 comprises 17 residues. The read is trimmed to its CDR3 DNA, 51 bases read in frame from base 1. The immunoSEQ platform was used for deep TCRbeta sequencing. On the authors' methods: For further analysis, only productive rearrangements were exported out of the immunoSEQ Analyzer. A two-sided binomial test with a Bonferroni-corrected P below 0.01 was used to identify clones that significantly expanded or contracted between timepoints. Bulk TCRbeta clonotypes were assigned T cell phenotypes by matching to single-cell RNA+TCR-seq clones sharing the same TCRbeta sequence. Clone enrichment in tumor was computed as tumor frequency divided by PBMC frequency from bulk TCR sequencing. GLIPH was used to sort TCRs into specificity groups, which are clusters of distinct TCRs that likely recognize common antigens through shared CDR3 motifs. The source is immuneACCESS, and TCRdb retained only in-frame sequences with V and J called. Part of the clones is not carried over; for the studies checked, unresolved V genes explain less than half of this, and the remainder is unexplained. For V, J and clone size, that table is used; D and trimming come from the DNA. For this sample there are around 12,000 clones; less than 65% appear just once. Around 17% of the sample lies in the top ten.

In light of the paper, this sample's time point label describes: before anti-PD-1 therapy. Before and after PD-1 blockade, tumor biopsies came from the same primary tumor, making the samples site-matched. Genomic DNA extracted from tumor biopsies or peripheral blood was used for bulk TCRbeta sequencing, with input ranging from about 616 ng to 6,500 ng. To detect rare clonotypes with greater sensitivity than single-cell TCR sequencing, bulk TCRbeta sequencing was done on the leftover biopsy material. All patients had histologically proven advanced or metastatic basal or squamous cell carcinoma and were poor candidates for surgical resection. The basal cell carcinoma cohort comprised about a dozen patients, of whom 8 had bulk tumor TCR sequencing. Fresh biopsies were taken from the primary tumor site, and part of the biopsy material was kept in RNAlater for exome and bulk TCR sequencing. Findings and caveats that apply to the study as a whole: Approximately 41% of the TCR clonotypes from tumors also showed up in blood, and some novel exhausted tumor clones were present in pre-treatment blood, which suggests peripheral recruitment. Exhausted CD8+ clones expanded after therapy were found to be mostly novel clonotypes undetected pre-treatment, suggesting clonal replacement rather than reinvigoration of pre-existing clones. Clonal replacement was seen only when comparing pre- and post-treatment samples and not when comparing two pre-treatment samples, which argues against artifacts from biopsy timing or location. The source of novel T cell clones was not identified, and lymphoid organs or rare unexpanded clones within the tumor or the tumor periphery could be included among the possible sources.

This clone is medium-sized (0.01 to 0.1%) in terms of sample share. No antigen is known for it. One base away there is no much larger clone; base qualities are not given. The receptor comes from a human donor with basal cell carcinoma. The chain is encoded by TRBV10-3 joined to TRBJ2-1, with 8 bases matching TRBD2. Sequencing used tumor tissue, obtained before anti-PD-1 treatment. The CDR3 region: CAISDPNKRESKNEQFF. The bases read TGTGCCATCAGTGACCCGAACAAGCGGGAGAGTAAAAATGAGCAGTTCTTC.